This TCR beta chain was recovered during a study of cytomegalovirus exposure and HLA in healthy donors (dated by TCRdb to about 2017). Study-wide context: An earlier analysis of approximately 590 of the donors reported approximately 270 Gb of sequence data and some 120 million unique TCR beta sequences from roughly 200 million T cells. The number of donors typed differed by locus, with 629-630 for A, B, C, DRB1 and DQB1, approximately 500 for DQA1, approximately 580 for DPA1, and some 450 for DPB1. The study used immunosequencing to profile the T cell repertoires of more than 650 subjects and linked those repertoires to cytomegalovirus serostatus. A later genetic analysis took genome-wide SNP genotypes for about 60% of the roughly 670 donors and used that subset as a discovery cohort. The genetic ancestry cluster associated with self-reported Caucasian donors included roughly 84% of the 350 to 500 genotyped donors. Across around 400 genotyped donors of the cohort, an average of roughly 200,000 unique TCR beta nucleotide sequences per donor were sequenced, and roughly a sixth of those sequences were non-productive. All discovery cohort repertoires had been generated on a single sequencing platform. Donor age, sex, ethnicity and CMV serostatus were compiled alongside the repertoire data. A later analysis re-examined previously published TCR beta repertoires from just over 650 donors and added high-resolution HLA genotyping to investigate patterns of TCR occurrence. A separate validation cohort of approximately 120 different subjects was used in addition to the roughly 670-subject first cohort. To predict cytomegalovirus infection status, the study brought together high-throughput TCR immunosequencing, statistical association of individual TCRs with disease status, and machine learning. Roughly five DR-DQ haplotypes were handled as single units for association and clustering because linkage in the cohort was strong. Rather than using new phenotypic data, the later analysis identified candidate immune exposures from TCR beta sequences and from how often those sequences occurred across donors. The study was designed to test whether signatures of past pathogen exposure could be identified by cataloging public T cell receptors. In an earlier analysis of more than 550 of the donors, high-throughput TCR beta sequencing was used to judge whether each TCR beta V gene segment behaved as functional or pseudogenic. Roughly 300 gigabases of sequencing data and around 80 million unique TCR sequences made up an early release that covered over 550 HLA-typed donors. HLA typing covered class I and class II loci at four-digit resolution.

In total, roughly 710 healthy bone marrow donors made up the cohort. Cohort members were all nominally healthy when sampled, although unrecorded immune exposures were likely present. The donor was CMV seronegative and was included in the group of a few hundred seronegative cohort members. Every donor gave a peripheral blood sample, and the peripheral blood mononuclear cells from that sample were used for TCR beta sequencing. Genomic DNA extraction from the blood cell samples was performed with the Qiagen DNeasy Blood Extraction Kit. The research as a whole found: A later analysis associated 16,951 TCR beta sequences with specific HLA alleles at a false discovery rate of 0.05. Most CMV-associated TCR beta chains appeared to be HLA-restricted in a later analysis, and the HLA associations seemed to be driven largely by CMV exposure. Linkage disequilibrium might explain the correlated functional status among segregating V segments, but an unknown experimental factor could not be excluded. A later analysis found that TCR association rates varied across HLA loci, with DRB1 alleles showing the most associated TCRs and HLA-C alleles the fewest. While some public TCRs were present in many individuals, most TCR sequences turned up only very rarely across donors. In a later genetic analysis, a missense DCLRE1C variant was associated with V-gene and J-gene trimming of TCR beta chains, and the association was replicated in an independent cohort. Only TCR beta chains were sequenced in this cohort, and the absence of alpha or paired-chain data limited detectable features. Assigning TCR associations to individual alleles was difficult when HLA alleles, especially DR and DQ, strongly co-occurred. Several of the top co-occurrence clusters appeared to be linked to parvovirus B19, influenza, CMV and Epstein-Barr virus, according to a later analysis. An earlier analysis of 587 of the donors showed that most TCR beta V segments appeared in productive rearrangements either about 87% or about 30% of the time, which broadly matched IMGT annotations. HLA typing was unavailable for some donors at each locus, so association tests used only the typed subset. In vitro tests confirmed that three of the cytomegalovirus-associated TCR beta chains recognize cytomegalovirus antigens. In both the original and validation cohorts, the classifier was reported to diagnose cytomegalovirus status with high specificity and sensitivity. In a later genetic analysis, fewer N-insertions in productive TCRs were reported among donors in an Asian-associated ancestry cluster than the approximately 710-donor mean. In a later analysis, HLA-associated TCR beta chains showed more clonal expansion and lower generation probabilities than non-associated chains that were equally common. Presence/absence analyses assumed roughly uniform sequencing depth across donors, an assumption that may not hold. The study gave a list of 150 to 200 TCR beta chains associated with cytomegalovirus. The earlier analysis of some 560 of the donors excluded seventeen rarely observed V segments, including chromosome 9 orphons, because counts were too low. The sequencing pipeline was judged likely to have produced a cluster of highly shared sequence variants as a technical artifact. CMV serostatus was the only immune exposure information available for the cohort. A further reported finding was that TCR beta sequences accurately predicted the HLA-A and HLA-B alleles for most subjects in the first cohort. According to the authors, the approach could potentially be generalized to other disease states and immunological phenotypes.

The protocol used for the library was the immunoSEQ multiplex PCR assay. A mixture of 60 forward primers for TCR Vbeta segments and 13 reverse primers for TCR Jbeta segments was used in the multiplex PCR. The CDR3 region of rearranged TCR beta genes was amplified from genomic DNA with a multiplex PCR assay. On the Illumina HiSeq System, the amplified TCR beta libraries were sequenced as 87-base-pair reads. For the original study's pipeline: In a later analysis, tens of millions of unique TCR beta chains were counted across the 650 to 700 repertoires, and roughly 11 million of these chains were shared by at least two donors. To remove PCR and sequencing errors, raw reads were error-corrected and collapsed into unique sequences using a nearest-neighbor algorithm that merged closely related sequences. CDR3 sequences were aligned to IMGT reference sequences to assign V, D and J gene segments. For a sequence to be retained, a match of at least six nucleotides was required to both a V gene segment and a J gene segment. Rearrangements were called productive when the CDR3 lacked stop codons and stayed in frame with V and J; all others were non-productive. CDR3 was defined according to IMGT convention as the region running from the second conserved V-encoded cysteine to the conserved J-encoded phenylalanine. Sequences without an unambiguous match to a single V gene segment were excluded from the earlier analysis of a few hundred of the donors. An earlier analysis of about 590 of the donors classified V segments as functional when productive rearrangements were above 56.7% and as segregating when the standard deviation between donors was above 5%. To diagnose cytomegalovirus status from the catalog of TCR beta chain sequences, a statistical classification framework was built. In a later analysis, TCR nucleotide sequences were compared against IMGT/GENE-DB human TR gene sequences so that V and J genes could be assigned. Using the TCRdist pipeline, a later analysis assigned CDR3 sequences along with most-parsimonious VDJ recombination scenarios. In a later analysis, every TCR beta chain was defined by the combination of its CDR3 amino acid sequence and its V-gene family, and reads without a unique V-gene family were dropped. In a later analysis, some 600 highly shared, low-generation-probability nucleotide sequences were removed to address suspected cross-contamination and a sequencing artifact. For each public chain, a later analysis derived a clonal expansion index from normalized ranks of inferred template counts within each repertoire. In a later analysis, generation probabilities were computed with a VDJ recombination model fitted to out-of-frame rearrangements, and the resulting probabilities were checked against IGoR. A later analysis scored TCR-TCR, TCR-HLA and TCR-CMV co-occurrence with hypergeometric tests, applying a repertoire-size bias correction to TCR pairs. To estimate false discovery rates, a later analysis permuted the HLA or CMV assignments 20 times. In a later analysis, co-occurring TCRs were grouped using DBSCAN, and TCRdist sequence similarity was added for clustering within HLA-allele-positive subsets. Repertoires with fewer than 30,000 or more than 120,000 public chains, plus five repertoires with anomalous nucleotide sharing, were excluded from co-occurrence clustering. TCRdb carries this immuneACCESS record with in-frame sequences only. Its versions omit some clonotypes, under half of them owing to an unresolved V gene in the studies checked, with the rest unexplained. The V and J calls and clone size were taken over from that table, and D and trimming were inferred from the DNA. Counted in this sample were tens of thousands of clones; about 80% of them appeared once. In total, the top ten clones hold around 3% of the sample.

On this clone itself: Its antigen remains unidentified. No per-base quality is available; no much larger clone lies one base away.

The sample consisted of PBMCs. This TCR came from a man younger than 35 in good health and CMV-seronegative.

The CDR3: CATRGDSLAKTQYF. The DNA sequence is given as TGTGCCACCAGGGGGGACAGTCTAGCAAAGACCCAGTACTTC. This receptor chain uses TRBV19 and TRBJ2-5; the D region possibly corresponds to TRBD1 (7 bases align). V drops 10 bases and J drops 6 bases, leaving 21 bases in between. The CDR3, cysteine through phenylalanine, is 14 amino acids long. Of all the DNA, just the CDR3 is kept, 42 bases in frame from base 1. CDR1 and CDR2 are read off the germline V gene (reference sequence) as LNHDA and SQIVND. The entire variable domain, with the stretches around the CDR3 drawn from the reference TRBV19 and TRBJ2-5 proteins, is DGGITQSPKYLFRKEGQNVTLSCEQNLNHDAMYWYRQDPGQGLRLIYYSQIVNDFQKGDIAEGYSVSREKKESFPLTVTSAQKNPTAFYLCATRGDSLAKTQYFGPGTRLLVL.